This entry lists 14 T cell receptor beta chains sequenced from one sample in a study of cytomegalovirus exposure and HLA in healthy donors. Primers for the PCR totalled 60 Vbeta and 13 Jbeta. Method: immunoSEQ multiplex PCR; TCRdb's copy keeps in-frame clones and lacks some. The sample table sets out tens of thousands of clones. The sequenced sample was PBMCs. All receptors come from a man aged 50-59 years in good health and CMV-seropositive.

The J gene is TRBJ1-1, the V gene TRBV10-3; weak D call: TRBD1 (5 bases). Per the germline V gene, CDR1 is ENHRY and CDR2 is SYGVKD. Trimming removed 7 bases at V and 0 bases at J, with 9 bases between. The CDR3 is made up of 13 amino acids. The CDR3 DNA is TGTGCCATCACCCAGGGTATGAACACTGAAGCTTTCTTT. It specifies CAITQGMNTEAFF.

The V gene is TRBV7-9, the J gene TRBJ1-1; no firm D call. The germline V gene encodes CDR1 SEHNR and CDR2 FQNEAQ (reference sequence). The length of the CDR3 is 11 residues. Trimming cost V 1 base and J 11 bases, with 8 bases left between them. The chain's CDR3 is CASSLDFRAFF. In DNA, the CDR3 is TGTGCCAGCAGCTTAGATTTCAGGGCTTTCTTT.

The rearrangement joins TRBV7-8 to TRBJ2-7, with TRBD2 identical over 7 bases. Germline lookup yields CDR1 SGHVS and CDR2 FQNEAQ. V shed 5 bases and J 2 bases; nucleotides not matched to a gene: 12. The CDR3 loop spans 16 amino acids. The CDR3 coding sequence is TGTGCCAGCAGCCCCAGCCTAGCGGCAGTGACCTACGAGCAGTACTTC. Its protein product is CASSPSLAAVTYEQYF.

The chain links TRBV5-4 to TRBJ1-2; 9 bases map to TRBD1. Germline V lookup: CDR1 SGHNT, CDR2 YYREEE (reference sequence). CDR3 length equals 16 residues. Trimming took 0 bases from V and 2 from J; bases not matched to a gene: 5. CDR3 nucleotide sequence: TGTGCCAGCAGCTTGGAAGGACAGGGGATAAACTATGGCTACACCTTC. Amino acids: CASSLEGQGINYGYTF.

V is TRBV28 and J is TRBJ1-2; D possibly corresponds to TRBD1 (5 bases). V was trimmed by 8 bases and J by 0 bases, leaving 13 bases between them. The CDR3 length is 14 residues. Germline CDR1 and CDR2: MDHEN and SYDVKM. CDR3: CASGQGASNYGYTF. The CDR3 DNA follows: TGTGCCAGCGGCCAAGGGGCATCTAACTATGGCTACACCTTC.

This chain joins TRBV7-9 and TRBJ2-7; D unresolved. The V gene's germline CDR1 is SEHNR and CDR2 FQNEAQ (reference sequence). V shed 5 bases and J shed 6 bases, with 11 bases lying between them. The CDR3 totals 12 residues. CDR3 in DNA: TGTGCCAGCAGCGGAATGATGGGCGAGCAGTACGTC. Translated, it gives CASSGMMGEQYV.

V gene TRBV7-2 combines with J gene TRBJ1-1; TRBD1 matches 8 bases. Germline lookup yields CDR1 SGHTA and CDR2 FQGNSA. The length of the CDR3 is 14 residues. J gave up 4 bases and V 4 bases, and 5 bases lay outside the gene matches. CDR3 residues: CASSSDRGFTEAFF. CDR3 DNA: TGTGCCAGCAGCTCCGACAGGGGATTCACTGAAGCTTTCTTT.

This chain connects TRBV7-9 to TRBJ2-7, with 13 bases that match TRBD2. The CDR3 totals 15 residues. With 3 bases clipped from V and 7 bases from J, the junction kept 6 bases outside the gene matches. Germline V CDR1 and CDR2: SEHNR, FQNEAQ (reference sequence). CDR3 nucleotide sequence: TGTGCCAGCAGCTTTTGGACTAGCGGGAGTGGTGAGCAGTACTTC. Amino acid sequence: CASSFWTSGSGEQYF. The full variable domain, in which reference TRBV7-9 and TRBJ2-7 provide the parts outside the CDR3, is DTGVSQNPRHKITKRGQNVTFRCDPISEHNRLYWYRQTLGQGPEFLTYFQNEAQLEKSRLLSDRFSAERPKGSFSTLEIQRTEQGDSAMYLCASSFWTSGSGEQYFGPGTRLTVT.

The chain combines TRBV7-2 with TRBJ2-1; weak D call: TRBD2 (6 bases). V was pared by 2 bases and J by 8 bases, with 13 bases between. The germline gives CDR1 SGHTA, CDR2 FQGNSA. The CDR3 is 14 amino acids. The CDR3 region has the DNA TGTGCCAGCAGCTTATTAGCGGAGAGGGATGAGCAGTTCTTC. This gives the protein CASSLLAERDEQFF.

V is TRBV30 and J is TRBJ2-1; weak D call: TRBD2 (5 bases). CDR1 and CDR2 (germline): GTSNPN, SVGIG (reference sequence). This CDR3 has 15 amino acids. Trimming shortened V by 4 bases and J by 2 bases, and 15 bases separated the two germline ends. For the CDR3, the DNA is TGTGCCTGGAAGTCCCAGCTGGGAGCCTACAATGAGCAGTTCTTC. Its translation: CAWKSQLGAYNEQFF. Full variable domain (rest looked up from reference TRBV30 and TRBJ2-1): SQTIHQWPATLVQPVGSPLSLECTVEGTSNPNLYWYRQAAGRGLQLLFYSVGIGQISSEVPQNLSASRPQDRQFILSSKKLLLSDSGFYLCAWKSQLGAYNEQFFGPGTRLTVL.

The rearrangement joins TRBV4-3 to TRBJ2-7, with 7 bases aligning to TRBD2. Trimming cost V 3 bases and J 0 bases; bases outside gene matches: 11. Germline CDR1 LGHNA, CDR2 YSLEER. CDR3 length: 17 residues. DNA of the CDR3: TGCGCCAGCAGCCAGAGCCTACTAGCGTCGAGCTCCTACGAGCAGTACTTC. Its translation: CASSQSLLASSSYEQYF.

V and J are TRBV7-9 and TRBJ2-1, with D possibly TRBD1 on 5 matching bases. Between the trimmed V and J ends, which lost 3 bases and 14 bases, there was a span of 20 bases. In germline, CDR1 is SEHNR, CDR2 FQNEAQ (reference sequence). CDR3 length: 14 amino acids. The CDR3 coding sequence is TGTGCCAGCAGCTTCGAAGGGGTGGGCGGTAAAGAGTTCTTC. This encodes CASSFEGVGGKEFF. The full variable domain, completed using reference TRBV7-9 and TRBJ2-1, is DTGVSQNPRHKITKRGQNVTFRCDPISEHNRLYWYRQTLGQGPEFLTYFQNEAQLEKSRLLSDRFSAERPKGSFSTLEIQRTEQGDSAMYLCASSFEGVGGKEFFGPGTRLTVL.

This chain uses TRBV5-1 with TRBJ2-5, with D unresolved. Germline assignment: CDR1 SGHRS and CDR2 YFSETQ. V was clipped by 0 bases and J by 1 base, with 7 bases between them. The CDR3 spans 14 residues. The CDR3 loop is CASSLVDFQETQYF. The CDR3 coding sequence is TGCGCCAGCAGCTTGGTTGACTTCCAAGAGACCCAGTACTTC.

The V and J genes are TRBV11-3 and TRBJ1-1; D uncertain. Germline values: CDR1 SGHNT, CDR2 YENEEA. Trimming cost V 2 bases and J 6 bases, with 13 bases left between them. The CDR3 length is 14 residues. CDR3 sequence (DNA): TGTGCCAGCAGCTTATTCGGGGAAAGGTCTGAAGCTTTCTTT. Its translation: CASSLFGERSEAFF.